Presented here are 13 T cell receptor beta chains from one specimen sequenced in a study of T cell responses to AZD1222 COVID-19 vaccine (dated by TCRdb to the early 2020s). Read against the paper, the sample's time point label means: baseline before first vaccination. Libraries were made using the immunoSEQ multiplex PCR assay. In TCRdb, the immuneACCESS table is reduced to in-frame sequences with V and J assigned. These tables do not hold every clone; where another copy was compared, an unresolved V gene accounts for under half, and the others remain unexplained. The sample records 95,000 to 150,000 clones, 92% of which are singletons. The ten largest clones take up around 15% of the sample. The material was peripheral blood, obtained on day 0 of AZD1222 vaccination. The receptors were sampled from an adult in good health.

The CDR3 region has the DNA TGTGCCAGCAGCTCTAGAGGAGGTTGGGGGTCCGGGGAGCTGTTTTTT. It yields the protein CASSSRGGWGSGELFF. The rearrangement joins TRBV11-2 to TRBJ2-2; D could derive from TRBD1 or TRBD2 (5 bases each). Germline lookup yields CDR1 SGHAT and CDR2 FQNNGV. This CDR3 comprises 16 residues. Trimming stripped 4 bases from V and 6 bases from J, with 18 bases between.

This clone was observed a single time. The rearrangement joins TRBV6-6 to TRBJ1-2; D is uncertain. Germline-derived CDR1 and CDR2 are MNHNY and SVGAGI (reference sequence). Trimming removed 3 bases from V and 2 bases from J, with 13 bases in between. The CDR3 spans 15 residues. CDR3 nucleotides: TGTGCCAGCAGTTATATTCGGGGTAACAACTATGGCTACACCTTC. Its translation is CASSYIRGNNYGYTF.

This chain joins TRBV30 and TRBJ1-1; the match to TRBD1 covers 8 bases. After removal of 2 bases from V and 1 base from J, the junction contained 6 bases not matched to a gene. The CDR3 has 15 residues. CDR1 and CDR2 from the germline V gene are GTSNPN and SVGIG (reference sequence). This CDR3 is CAWSRLGQGNTEAFF. The CDR3 nucleotides are TGTGCCTGGAGTCGCCTCGGACAGGGGAACACTGAAGCTTTCTTT.

This clone was seen a single time. The rearrangement uses TRBV18 and TRBJ1-1; D perhaps matches TRBD1 (6 bases). V dropped 3 bases and J dropped 4 bases, with 12 bases sitting between them. The germline gives CDR1 KGHSH, CDR2 LQKENI. The CDR3 contains 14 residues. CDR3 nucleotides: TGTGCCAGCTCACCGACAGGAGGGACCACTGAAGCTTTCTTT. As protein: CASSPTGGTTEAFF.

The chain has TRBV11-2 and TRBJ1-5, with no clear D. V was trimmed by 1 base and J by 0 bases, leaving 4 bases between them. The germline V gene has CDR1 SGHAT and CDR2 FQNNGV. This CDR3 has 14 residues. The CDR3 coding sequence is TGTGCCAGCAGCTTAGGGTATAGCAATCAGCCCCAGCATTTT. It yields the protein CASSLGYSNQPQHF.

The chain uses TRBV23-1 and TRBJ1-2, with a possible D match to TRBD1 (5 bases). TRBV23-1 is an open reading frame whose function is uncertain. The CDR3 extends over 17 amino acids. V was shortened by 4 bases and J by 4 bases, with 22 bases between the two germline ends. Here the CDR3 DNA reads TGCGCCAGCAGTCCTCCCTGGGCAAGGGGAGTTCGCTATGGCTACACCTTC. It encodes CASSPPWARGVRYGYTF.

The V call is TRBV15, the J call TRBJ2-3, with 9 bases fitting TRBD2. From germline, CDR1 is LNHNV and CDR2 YYDKDF (reference sequence). The CDR3 is made up of 19 amino acids. The ends lost 5 bases at V and 1 base at J; junction bases unmatched: 16. The CDR3 spells CATSQGRLAGYYGTDTQYF. The CDR3 DNA reads as TGTGCCACCAGCCAAGGGAGGCTAGCGGGGTATTATGGCACAGATACGCAGTATTTT.

V usage is TRBV24-1 and J usage is TRBJ2-1, with TRBD2 matching 13 bases. V lost 2 bases and J lost 9; bases outside the gene matches: 6. CDR3 length: 16 residues. The V gene's germline CDR1 is KGHDR and CDR2 SFDVKD. The chain's CDR3 is CATSDSGLAGEGEQFF. The DNA for the CDR3 is TGTGCCACCAGTGATTCCGGACTAGCGGGAGAGGGTGAGCAGTTCTTC.

This chain links TRBV4-2 with TRBJ2-5; no reliable D call. The CDR3 consists of 16 residues. Trimming removed 0 bases from V and 3 bases from J, with 14 bases in between. The germline CDR1 and CDR2 sequences are LGHNA and YNFKEQ. The DNA of the CDR3 is TGTGCCAGCAGCCAAGATCGGACCCGCCGGGAAGAGACCCAGTACTTC. Its translation is CASSQDRTRREETQYF.

The chain has TRBV9 and TRBJ2-2; weak D call: TRBD1 (6 bases). Germline-derived CDR1 and CDR2 are SGDLS and YYNGEE. The CDR3 has 15 residues. With 2 bases removed from V and 4 bases from J, the gap between germline ends came to 12 bases. The chain's CDR3 is CASSVSGQITGELFF. CDR3 in DNA: TGTGCCAGCAGCGTGTCTGGACAGATCACCGGGGAGCTGTTTTTT. The whole variable domain, remainder taken from reference TRBV9 and TRBJ2-2, is DSGVTQTPKHLITATGQRVTLRCSPRSGDLSVYWYQQSLDQGLQFLIQYYNGEERAKGNILERFSAQQFPDLHSELNLSSLELGDSALYFCASSVSGQITGELFFGEGSRLTVL.

This clone was seen a few times. In DNA, the CDR3 is TGTGCCAGCAGCCAAGAGGAATTGGGGAGGGCTGAAGCTTTCTTT. Protein: CASSQEELGRAEAFF. The gene calls are TRBV3-1 (or the pseudogene TRBV3-2) and TRBJ1-1; D is ambiguous. The CDR3 covers 15 residues. CDR1 is LGHDT, CDR2 YNNKEL, per germline (reference sequence). V lost 0 bases, J lost 6 bases, and 14 bases lay in between.

V is TRBV3-1 (or the pseudogene TRBV3-2) and J is TRBJ2-4, with TRBD2 as a possible D gene (6 bases). In germline, CDR1 is LGHDT, CDR2 YNNKEL (reference sequence). There are 17 residues in the CDR3. Trimming left V 0 bases short and J 0 bases short, with 12 bases between. Written as DNA, the CDR3 is TGTGCCAGCAGCCAAGAGCGGGGCCAAATAGCCAAAAACATTCAGTACTTC. It translates to CASSQERGQIAKNIQYF.

For this clone: Other DNA sequences within the sample encode an identical CDR3. J is TRBJ1-1 and V is TRBV6-5; no clear D gene. V lost 0 bases and J 1 base, leaving 6 bases between the germline ends. The germline V gene encodes CDR1 MNHEY and CDR2 SVGAGI. The CDR3 spans 14 residues. CDR3 protein: CASSYSPGNTEAFF. For the CDR3, the DNA is TGTGCCAGCAGTTACTCGCCCGGGAACACTGAAGCTTTCTTT.